These 27 T cell receptor beta chains originate from one sample sequenced in a study of T cells in Graves' hyperthyroidism and ophthalmopathy. Amplified TCR beta CDR3 regions derived from RNA transcripts. HTBI primers were the set used in a first-round RT-PCR of the TCR CDR3. MiXCR, run by TCRdb on the multiplex PCR reads, gives a single entry per CDR3 protein. The sample shows approximately 400,000 distinct CDR3 sequences, approximately 15% of them seen only once. The material sequenced was blood. The origin of the receptors is a woman aged 60-70 years with Graves' hyperthyroidism.

There are many counts of this clonotype. The V call is TRBV9, the J call TRBJ2-3; the match to TRBD2 covers 7 bases. V lost 4 bases, J lost 4 bases, and 6 bases stayed unmatched. The germline CDR1 and CDR2 sequences are SGDLS and YYNGEE. CDR3 length: 14 amino acids. The CDR3 protein is CASSPRLASDTQYF. The DNA for the CDR3 is TGTGCCAGCAGCCCGAGACTAGCTTCAGATACGCAGTATTTT.

The chain is built from TRBV7-6 and TRBJ1-6; TRBD1 might be the D (6 bases). Trimming shortened V by 5 bases and J by 6 bases, and 11 bases separated the two germline ends. Germline V gene data show CDR1 as SGHVS and CDR2 as FNYEAQ. This CDR3 has 14 residues. As DNA, the CDR3 is TGTGCCAGCAGCCTCGGACAGAGTAATTCACCCCTCCACTTT. Its translation is CASSLGQSNSPLHF. The whole variable domain, remainder taken from reference TRBV7-6 and TRBJ1-6, is GAGVSQSPRYKVTKRGQDVALRCDPISGHVSLYWYRQALGQGPEFLTYFNYEAQQDKSGLPNDRFSAERPEGSISTLTIQRTEQRDSAMYRCASSLGQSNSPLHFGNGTRLTVT.

In this sample, this clonotype turned up many times. The chain joins TRBV11-2 to TRBJ2-7; perhaps TRBD1 as D (5 bases). V was shortened by 1 base and J by 0 bases, with 13 bases between the two germline ends. Germline V gene lookup returns CDR1 SGHAT and CDR2 FQNNGV. The CDR3 covers 16 residues. The CDR3 DNA sequence: TGTGCCAGCAGCTTAGTAGGACAACTATACTCCTACGAGCAGTACTTC. It yields the protein CASSLVGQLYSYEQYF.

This clonotype was counted at least ten times. This chain connects TRBV28 to TRBJ2-1; 7 nucleotides line up with TRBD1. This CDR3 has 14 amino acids. Unmatched junction bases numbered 8, after V lost 7 bases and J lost 5 bases. The germline V gene encodes CDR1 MDHEN and CDR2 SYDVKM. The CDR3 loop is CASTTGGTDNEQFF. DNA of the CDR3: TGTGCCAGCACCACGGGTGGGACAGACAATGAGCAGTTCTTC. The full variable domain, with the rest looked up from reference TRBV28 and TRBJ2-1, is DVKVTQSSRYLVKRTGEKVFLECVQDMDHENMFWYRQDPGLGLRLIYFSYDVKMKEKGDIPEGYSVSREKKERFSLILESASTNQTSMYLCASTTGGTDNEQFFGPGTRLTVL.

This clonotype was detected many times. This chain joins TRBV11-2 and TRBJ2-2; maybe TRBD2 (6 bases). The CDR3 has 15 residues. The germline gives CDR1 SGHAT, CDR2 FQNNGV. Trimming shortened V by 5 bases and J by 4 bases, and 14 bases separated the two germline ends. CDR3 nucleotides: TGTGCCAGCAGCCCGGTCCTCGGGAGCACCGGGGAGCTGTTTTTT. It translates to CASSPVLGSTGELFF.

In this sample, this clonotype turned up a few times. The V and J genes are TRBV5-6 and TRBJ1-6; D unclear. Germline V CDR1 and CDR2: SGHDT, YYEEEE. V was trimmed by 2 bases and J by 9 bases, leaving 9 bases between them. The length of the CDR3 is 13 residues. DNA of the CDR3: TGTGCCAGCAGCTTCCGGCTCGCTTCACCCCTCCACTTT. Protein: CASSFRLASPLHF.

With respect to this clonotype: Given a much more abundant clone one base away, this may be a read error. The chain recombines TRBV6-2 or TRBV6-3 with TRBJ2-7; no clear D. Trimming shortened V by 8 bases and J by 2 bases, and 19 bases separated the two germline ends. Germline V CDR1 and CDR2: MNHEY, SVGEGT. The CDR3 loop spans 15 amino acids. In nucleotides, the CDR3 is TGTGCCAGCGGTTCCCAGAGGACGGTTACCTACGAGCAGTACTTC. Amino acids: CASGSQRTVTYEQYF.

The V gene is TRBV5-1, the J gene TRBJ2-3; 14 bases are a match to TRBD2. CDR3 length: 18 residues. Germline V gene sequence: CDR1 SGHRS, CDR2 YFSETQ. Unmatched junction bases numbered 11, after V lost 5 bases and J lost 3 bases. The CDR3 loop reads CASSPGTSGSFYTDTQYF. In DNA, the CDR3 is TGCGCCAGCAGTCCCGGGACTAGCGGGAGTTTTTATACAGATACGCAGTATTTT.

This clonotype appeared many times. The chain couples TRBV12-5 to TRBJ2-1; D is possibly TRBD1 (6 bases). V lost 6 bases and J lost 1, with 10 bases in between. CDR3 length: 14 residues. Germline CDR1 and CDR2: LGHNT and FRNRAP. The CDR3 DNA is TGTGCTAGTGGCTACACAGGGTCCTACAATGAGCAGTTCTTC. This translates into CASGYTGSYNEQFF.

This clonotype came up many times. The V gene is TRBV28, the J gene TRBJ2-7; no clear D. Between the trimmed V and J ends, which lost 1 base and 8 bases, there was a span of 18 bases. Germline lookup yields CDR1 MDHEN and CDR2 SYDVKM. The CDR3 is 15 residues long. CDR3 loop: CASSLFGRFVLKQYF. For the CDR3, the DNA is TGTGCCAGCAGTTTATTCGGCAGGTTTGTCCTTAAGCAGTACTTC. Drawing the rest from reference TRBV28 and TRBJ2-7, the complete variable domain is DVKVTQSSRYLVKRTGEKVFLECVQDMDHENMFWYRQDPGLGLRLIYFSYDVKMKEKGDIPEGYSVSREKKERFSLILESASTNQTSMYLCASSLFGRFVLKQYFGPGTRLTVT.

The rearrangement uses TRBV28 and TRBJ2-2, with D unclear. The CDR3 sequence is 13 residues long. Per germline, CDR1 MDHEN and CDR2 SYDVKM. V lost 5 bases to trimming and J lost 4 bases, with 8 bases between them. The CDR3 nucleotides are TGTGCCAGCAGTGATTGGGGCACCGGGGAGCTGTTTTTT. This sequence encodes CASSDWGTGELFF.

The chain uses TRBV27 and TRBJ2-3; D is possibly TRBD1 (5 bases). The germline CDR1 and CDR2 sequences are MNHEY and SMNVEV (reference sequence). The CDR3 runs 15 residues. Trimming removed 2 bases at V and 3 bases at J, with 12 bases between. The CDR3, as DNA: TGTGCCAGCAGTTTAACGCAGGGTGGGACAGATACGCAGTATTTT. Protein: CASSLTQGGTDTQYF.

This clonotype was counted at least ten times. In nucleotides, the CDR3 is TGCGCCAGCAGCCAAGCTAGCGGACCCTACAATGAGCAGTTCTTC. Its translation is CASSQASGPYNEQFF. The rearrangement links TRBV4-1 to TRBJ2-1; 7 nucleotides match TRBD2. Germline V gives CDR1 MGHRA, CDR2 YSYEKL. V shed 1 base and J 2 bases; nucleotides not matched to a gene: 2. The CDR3 extends over 15 amino acids.

Notes on this clonotype: A much larger clone is a single base away; this may be a read error. The CDR3: CASSGAGTGVYEQFF. CDR3 DNA: TGTGCCAGCAGTGGGGCCGGGACAGGGGTCTACGAGCAGTTCTTC. The rearrangement joins TRBV28 to TRBJ2-1; 10 bases are shared with TRBD1. The CDR3 spans 15 residues. V lost 5 bases and J lost 10; bases outside the gene matches: 11. Germline assignment: CDR1 MDHEN and CDR2 SYDVKM.

This clonotype was detected ten times or more. This chain uses TRBV2 with TRBJ1-1; perhaps TRBD1 as D (6 bases). This CDR3 contains 14 residues. The germline CDR1 and CDR2 sequences are SNHLY and FYNNEI. Trimming cost V 6 bases and J 6 bases, with 17 bases left between them. In DNA form, the CDR3 reads TGTGCCAGCAGCCCCAGGGGCGCACACCCTGAAGCTTTCTTT. Protein product: CASSPRGAHPEAFF.

This clonotype was picked up a small number of times. The chain uses TRBV29-1 and TRBJ1-2; tentative D call: TRBD1 (5 bases). CDR1 is SQVTM and CDR2 is ANQGSEA in the germline V gene. The CDR3 is 14 residues long. V was trimmed by 4 bases and J by 5 bases, leaving 17 bases between them. The CDR3 is CSVVGTVLTYGYTF. The CDR3 DNA is TGCAGCGTTGTAGGGACCGTACTTACTTATGGCTACACCTTC.

This clonotype turned up a few times. The chain links TRBV12-5 to TRBJ2-2; no firm D call. The CDR3 runs 14 residues. CDR1 is LGHNT and CDR2 is FRNRAP in the germline V gene. Trimming cost V 5 bases and J 7 bases, with 14 bases left between them. The CDR3 coding sequence is TGTGCTAGTGGTCTCAATCCCTATGACGGGGAGCTGTTTTTT. This sequence encodes CASGLNPYDGELFF. Complete variable domain (other parts from reference TRBV12-5 and TRBJ2-2): DARVTQTPRHKVTEMGQEVTMRCQPILGHNTVFWYRQTMMQGLELLAYFRNRAPLDDSGMPKDRFSAEMPDATLATLKIQPSEPRDSAVYFCASGLNPYDGELFFGEGSRLTVL.

This clonotype was counted ten times or more. The chain has TRBV30 and TRBJ2-1; the D is unclear. Per germline, CDR1 GTSNPN and CDR2 SVGIG (reference sequence). Trimming stripped 0 bases from V and 3 bases from J, with 3 bases between. The CDR3 runs to 12 residues. CDR3 bases: TGTGCCTGGAGTGTACTCTACAATGAGCAGTTCTTC. Its translation: CAWSVLYNEQFF.

V usage is TRBV12-3 or TRBV12-4 and J usage is TRBJ2-4; 8 nucleotides align to TRBD2. The CDR3 is 13 amino acids. V was clipped by 8 bases and J by 7 bases; unmatched bases: 7. Here the CDR3 reads CASGTGGPNIQYF. In nucleotides, the CDR3 is TGTGCCAGCGGGACGGGAGGGCCCAACATTCAGTACTTC.

The rearrangement uses TRBV20-1 and TRBJ1-5, with no clear D. CDR1 and CDR2 from the germline V gene are DFQATT and SNEGSKA (reference sequence). The CDR3 is 15 amino acids. V gave up 5 bases and J gave up 4 bases, with 18 bases separating them. The CDR3: CSAVRAGWFNQPQHF. CDR3 DNA sequence: TGCAGTGCTGTTCGGGCAGGATGGTTTAATCAGCCCCAGCATTTT.

This clonotype was seen many times. For the CDR3, the DNA is TGTGCCAGCAGCTATGGGACAGGGCAATTGAGGATGAACACTGAAGCTTTCTTT. Its translation is CASSYGTGQLRMNTEAFF. The chain combines TRBV5-4 with TRBJ1-1; 9 nucleotides match TRBD1. Trimming removed 3 bases from V and 0 bases from J; junction bases left unmatched: 12. Germline V lookup: CDR1 SGHNT, CDR2 YYREEE (reference sequence). There are 18 residues in the CDR3.

This clonotype was detected ten times or more. The chain is built from TRBV30 and TRBJ1-1; D gene unclear. Trimming cost V 4 bases and J 8 bases, with 11 bases left between them. This CDR3 comprises 11 residues. CDR1 is GTSNPN, CDR2 SVGIG, per germline (reference sequence). The CDR3 spells CAWNWRGEAFF. DNA of the CDR3: TGTGCCTGGAATTGGCGAGGCGAAGCTTTCTTT.

In this sample, this clonotype turned up many times. The chain is built from TRBV6-2 or TRBV6-3 and TRBJ1-4; no firm D call. The V gene's germline CDR1 is MNHEY and CDR2 SVGEGT. The V gene lost 2 bases and the J gene lost 7 bases, with 20 bases spanning the gap. This CDR3 has 17 amino acids. Here the CDR3 DNA reads TGTGCCAGCAGTTACGTTAGAGGTTGGGGAGGAGGTGAAAAACTGTTTTTT. It translates to CASSYVRGWGGGEKLFF.

In regard to this clonotype: A much more abundant neighbour one base away suggests this may be a read error. This rearrangement joins TRBV5-1 to TRBJ1-5; tentatively, D is TRBD1 (5 bases). The CDR3 extends over 14 amino acids. V lost 0 bases to trimming and J lost 3 bases, with 7 bases between them. CDR1 is SGHRS, CDR2 YFSETQ, per germline. The CDR3 reads CASSLAGDNQPQHF. The CDR3 DNA is TGCGCCAGCAGCTTGGCGGGGGACAATCAGCCCCAGCATTTT.

This clonotype was seen only once. The rearrangement uses TRBV20-1 and TRBJ1-4; maybe TRBD1 (5 bases). The CDR3 spans 14 residues. CDR1 and CDR2 from the germline V gene are DFQATT and SNEGSKA (reference sequence). The ends were cut back, 5 bases at V and 4 bases at J, with 14 bases in the middle. For the CDR3, the DNA is TGCAGTGCTTCCCAACCGGGGGGTAATGAAAAACTGTTTTTT. Protein: CSASQPGGNEKLFF.

The table lists this clonotype with many counts. The genes are TRBV6-6 and TRBJ2-2; TRBD2 might be the D (5 bases). Per germline, CDR1 MNHNY and CDR2 SVGAGI (reference sequence). Trimming stripped 0 bases from V and 1 base from J, with 9 bases between. The CDR3 contains 16 residues. The CDR3 sequence is CASSYSRELNTGELFF. CDR3 DNA sequence: TGTGCCAGCAGTTACTCTAGGGAGTTGAACACCGGGGAGCTGTTTTTT.

In its sample, this clonotype was seen many times. V usage is TRBV7-9 and J usage is TRBJ2-2; a possible D gene is TRBD2 (6 bases). From germline, CDR1 is SEHNR and CDR2 FQNEAQ (reference sequence). Trimming took off 3 bases at V and 1 base at J, with 9 bases between the two ends. The CDR3 spans 15 residues. CDR3 sequence reads: CASSFAGRNTGELFF. CDR3 coding DNA: TGTGCCAGCAGCTTTGCGGGAAGGAACACCGGGGAGCTGTTTTTT.